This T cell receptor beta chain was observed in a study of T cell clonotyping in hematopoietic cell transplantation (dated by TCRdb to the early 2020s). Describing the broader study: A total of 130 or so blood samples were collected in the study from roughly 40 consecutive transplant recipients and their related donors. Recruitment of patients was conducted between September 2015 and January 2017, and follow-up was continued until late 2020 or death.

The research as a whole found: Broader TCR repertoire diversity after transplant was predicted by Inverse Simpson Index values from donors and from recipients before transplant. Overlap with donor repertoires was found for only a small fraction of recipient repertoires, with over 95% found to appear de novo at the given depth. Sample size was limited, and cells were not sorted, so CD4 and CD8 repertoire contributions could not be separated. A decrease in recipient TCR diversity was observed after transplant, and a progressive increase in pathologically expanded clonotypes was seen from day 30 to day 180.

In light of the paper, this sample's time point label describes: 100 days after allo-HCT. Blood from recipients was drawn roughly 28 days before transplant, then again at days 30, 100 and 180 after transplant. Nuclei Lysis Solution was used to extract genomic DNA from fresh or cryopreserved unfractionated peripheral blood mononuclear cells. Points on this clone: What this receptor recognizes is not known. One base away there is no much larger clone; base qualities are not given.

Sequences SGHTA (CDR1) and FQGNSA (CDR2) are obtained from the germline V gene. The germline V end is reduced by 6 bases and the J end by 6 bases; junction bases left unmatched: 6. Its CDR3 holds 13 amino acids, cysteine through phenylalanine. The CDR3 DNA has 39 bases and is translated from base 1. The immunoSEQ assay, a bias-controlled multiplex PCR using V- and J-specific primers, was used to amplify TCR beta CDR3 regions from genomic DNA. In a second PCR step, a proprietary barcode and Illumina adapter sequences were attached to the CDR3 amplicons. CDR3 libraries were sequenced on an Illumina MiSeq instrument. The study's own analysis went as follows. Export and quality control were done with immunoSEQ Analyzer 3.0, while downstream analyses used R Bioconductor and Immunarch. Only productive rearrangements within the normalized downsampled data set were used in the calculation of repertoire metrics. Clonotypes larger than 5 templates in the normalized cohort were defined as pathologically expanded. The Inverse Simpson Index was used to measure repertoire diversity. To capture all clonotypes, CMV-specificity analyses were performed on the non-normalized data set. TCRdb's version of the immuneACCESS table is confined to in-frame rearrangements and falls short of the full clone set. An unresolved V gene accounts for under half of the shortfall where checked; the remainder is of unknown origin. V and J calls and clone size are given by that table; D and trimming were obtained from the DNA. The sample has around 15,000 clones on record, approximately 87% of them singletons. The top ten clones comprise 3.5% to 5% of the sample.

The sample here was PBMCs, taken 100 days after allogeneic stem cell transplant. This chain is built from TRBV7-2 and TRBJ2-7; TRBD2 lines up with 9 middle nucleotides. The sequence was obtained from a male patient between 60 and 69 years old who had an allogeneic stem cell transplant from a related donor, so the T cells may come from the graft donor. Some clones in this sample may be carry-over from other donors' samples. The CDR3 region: CASRRAGGREQYF. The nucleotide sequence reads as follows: TGTGCCAGCAGACGAGCGGGGGGCCGCGAGCAGTACTTC.